Each of the 5 T cell receptor beta chains below was sequenced from the same sample in a study of beta chain features in type 1 diabetes. Findings of the study overall: Type 1 diabetes patients had moderately but significantly shorter TCRB CDR3s in all four CD4+ subsets.

Reverse transcribing all isolated RNA meant expressed TCRB transcripts were sequenced. Here immunoSEQ multiplex PCR was the method, and the copy in TCRdb shows in-frame clones only, minus some. Seen here are a few hundred thousand clones, around 15% observed once, and the top ten hold approximately 0.015%. For these receptors, no antigen is known. Source material: naive CD4+ T cells from blood. The receptors here all came from a man aged 30-40 years with type 1 diabetes.

This chain links TRBV27 with TRBJ2-5; TRBD2 matches 13 bases. The CDR3 has 15 residues. V was pared by 4 bases and J by 5 bases, with 4 bases of the junction left unmatched. Germline assignment: CDR1 MNHEY and CDR2 SMNVEV (reference sequence). CDR3 sequence: CASSSGLAGRETQYF. The CDR3 DNA sequence: TGTGCCAGCAGTTCGGGACTAGCGGGACGGGAGACCCAGTACTTC.

The chain has TRBV6-1 and TRBJ2-3; 8 bases match TRBD1. The germline CDR1 and CDR2 sequences are MNHNS and SASEGT. V lost 10 bases and J lost 8; bases outside the gene matches: 5. This CDR3 has 11 residues. CDR3 sequence reads: CANGQGATQYF. The CDR3 nucleotides read TGTGCCAACGGACAGGGCGCTACGCAGTATTTT.

The rearrangement links TRBV29-1 to TRBJ2-3; the D gene is possibly TRBD2 (6 bases). Germline assignment: CDR1 SQVTM and CDR2 ANQGSEA. CDR3 length: 14 amino acids. V lost 4 bases and J 3 bases, leaving 14 bases between the germline ends. The CDR3 reads CSVAPLGGTDTQYF. CDR3 in DNA: TGCAGCGTTGCCCCCCTCGGAGGGACAGATACGCAGTATTTT.

This clone was detected only a few times. The J gene is TRBJ2-1, the V gene TRBV10-3; TRBD2 matches at 8 bases. Germline CDR1 is ENHRY and CDR2 is SYGVKD. V lost 8 bases and J lost 8; bases outside the gene matches: 14. This CDR3 has 15 amino acids. DNA of the CDR3: TGTGCCATCCACGGCGGGAGCGGGAGAATCGATGAGCAGTTCTTC. Its translation: CAIHGGSGRIDEQFF.

There are a few counts of this clone. The chain couples TRBV29-1 to TRBJ2-7, with a tentative D call TRBD1 (6 bases). Germline-derived CDR1 and CDR2 are SQVTM and ANQGSEA. This CDR3 contains 14 residues. Trimming removed 5 bases at V and 4 bases at J, with 18 bases between. CDR3 sequence: CSVTGTNVPYEQYF. CDR3 sequence (DNA): TGCAGCGTTACCGGGACAAACGTCCCATACGAGCAGTACTTC.